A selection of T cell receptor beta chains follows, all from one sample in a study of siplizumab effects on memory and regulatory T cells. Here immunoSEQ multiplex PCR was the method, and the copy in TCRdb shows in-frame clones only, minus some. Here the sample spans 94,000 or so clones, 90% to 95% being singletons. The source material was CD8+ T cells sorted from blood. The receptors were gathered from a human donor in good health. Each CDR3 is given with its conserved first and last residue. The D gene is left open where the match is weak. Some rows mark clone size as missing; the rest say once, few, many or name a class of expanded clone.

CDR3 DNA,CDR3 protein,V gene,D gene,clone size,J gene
TGTGCCAGCAGCTCGGGTGCTAACCAGCCCCAGCATTTT,CASSSGANQPQHF,TRBV28,.,few,TRBJ1-5
TGCGCCAGCAGCCAAGATATGGCGGGACTAAACTACGAGCAGTACTTC,CASSQDMAGLNYEQYF,TRBV4-3,TRBD2,.,TRBJ2-7
TGTGCCAGCAGACGAGACAGGGGTTATAGCAATCAGCCCCAGCATTTT,CASRRDRGYSNQPQHF,TRBV6-6,TRBD1,.,TRBJ1-5
TGTGCCAGCAGTTTATCGCCGAGTTACACCGGGGAGCTGTTTTTT,CASSLSPSYTGELFF,TRBV27,.,.,TRBJ2-2
TGTGCCAGCAGTTTCCAGGGACCGAACACTGAAGCTTTCTTT,CASSFQGPNTEAFF,TRBV27,.,.,TRBJ1-1
TGTGCCATCAGTGAGTCGGATGCGCCCCAGCATTTT,CAISESDAPQHF,TRBV10-3,.,few,TRBJ1-5
TGTGCCAGCAGCACGAACAGGGGAGAGACCTACGAGCAGTACTTC,CASSTNRGETYEQYF,TRBV21-1,.,.,TRBJ2-7
TGCGCCAGCTCTTTGCCTGGGGCCAACGTCCTGACTTTC,CASSLPGANVLTF,TRBV4-1,.,.,TRBJ2-6
TGTGCCAGCAGCTTGTTCGGAAACACCATATATTTT,CASSLFGNTIYF,TRBV5-8,.,.,TRBJ1-3
TGTGCCAGCAGCGCCGGTGTGGGCTACGAGCAGTACTTC,CASSAGVGYEQYF,TRBV13,.,.,TRBJ2-7
TGTGCCAGCAGCCAAGGGACTAGCGGAGACCAAGAGACCCAGTACTTC,CASSQGTSGDQETQYF,TRBV13,TRBD2,.,TRBJ2-5
TGTGCCAGTAACCCAACCGGGACAGGGGGTTTACAGCATTTT,CASNPTGTGGLQHF,TRBV19,TRBD1,.,TRBJ1-5
TGTGCCAGCAGCATTAGCGGGAGTGGTACCGGGGAGCTGTTTTTT,CASSISGSGTGELFF,TRBV6-5,TRBD2,.,TRBJ2-2
TGCGCCAGCAGCTCGCCCGGGATCCACACAGATACGCAGTATTTT,CASSSPGIHTDTQYF,TRBV5-1,.,.,TRBJ2-3
TGTGCCAGCAGTTACGGGGATGGCTACACCTTC,CASSYGDGYTF,TRBV6-5,.,.,TRBJ1-2
TGTGCCAGCAGCTTGGGGCGGGAGGGCCGAAAGACCCAGTACTTC,CASSLGREGRKTQYF,TRBV7-3,TRBD2,.,TRBJ2-5
TGTGCCAGCAGCTGGGGGGCCGGGAATTTCGTTGGCTACACCTTC,CASSWGAGNFVGYTF,TRBV5-5,.,.,TRBJ1-2
TGTGCCAGCAGCTTATCTCCTAGCTCCTACGAGCAGTACTTC,CASSLSPSSYEQYF,TRBV7-9,.,.,TRBJ2-7